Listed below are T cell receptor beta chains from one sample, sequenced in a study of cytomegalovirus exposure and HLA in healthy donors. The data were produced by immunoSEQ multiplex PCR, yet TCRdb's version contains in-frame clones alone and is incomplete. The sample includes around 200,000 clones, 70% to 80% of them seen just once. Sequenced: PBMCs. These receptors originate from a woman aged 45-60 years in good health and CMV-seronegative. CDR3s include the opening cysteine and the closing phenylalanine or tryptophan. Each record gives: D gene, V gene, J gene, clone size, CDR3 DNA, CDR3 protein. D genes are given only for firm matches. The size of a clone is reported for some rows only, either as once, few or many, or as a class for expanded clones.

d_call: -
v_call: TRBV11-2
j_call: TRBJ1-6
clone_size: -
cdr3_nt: TGTGCCAGCAGTTCAGACAGCCCAACTACAAGCTCCTATAATTCACCCCTCCACTTT
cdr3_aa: CASSSDSPTTSSYNSPLHF

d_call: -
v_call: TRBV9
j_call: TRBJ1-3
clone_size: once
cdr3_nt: TGTGCCAGCAGCGTAGATCCCCTTGCAGGGTCTGGAAACACCATATATTTT
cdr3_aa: CASSVDPLAGSGNTIYF

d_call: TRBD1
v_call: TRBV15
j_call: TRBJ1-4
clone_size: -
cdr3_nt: TGTGCCACCAGGCGACAGGGGGCAACTAATGAAAAACTGTTTTTT
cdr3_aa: CATRRQGATNEKLFF

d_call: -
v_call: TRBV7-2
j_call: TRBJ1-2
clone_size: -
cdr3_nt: TGTGCCAGCAGCAAACAGGGACGGAGTTCGAATGGCTACACCTTC
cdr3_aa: CASSKQGRSSNGYTF

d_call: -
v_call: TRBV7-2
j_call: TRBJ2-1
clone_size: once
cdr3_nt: TGTGCCAGCAGCTTAGGGGGACACTCCTCCTACAATGAGCAGTTCTTC
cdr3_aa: CASSLGGHSSYNEQFF

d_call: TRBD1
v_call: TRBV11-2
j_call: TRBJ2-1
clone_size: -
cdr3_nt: TGTGCCAGCAGCACCAGGACAGGGGGCAATGAGCAGTTCTTC
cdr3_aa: CASSTRTGGNEQFF

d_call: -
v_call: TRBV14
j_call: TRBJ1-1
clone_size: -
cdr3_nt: TGTGCCAGCAGCACTCGGCTCGCGGTCGGAATGAACACTGAAGCTTTCTTT
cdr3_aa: CASSTRLAVGMNTEAFF

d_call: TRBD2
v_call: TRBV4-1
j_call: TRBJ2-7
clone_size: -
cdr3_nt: TGCGCCAGCAGCCGTAGCGGGGGGGGCAACTCCTACGAGCAGTACTTC
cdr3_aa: CASSRSGGGNSYEQYF

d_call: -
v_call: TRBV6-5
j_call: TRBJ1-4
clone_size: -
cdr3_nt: TGTGCCAGCAGTCCAGTCCGTAATGAAAAACTGTTTTTT
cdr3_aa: CASSPVRNEKLFF

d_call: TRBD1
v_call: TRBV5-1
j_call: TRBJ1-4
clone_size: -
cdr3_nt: TGCGCCAGCAGCAAGGGGGACAGGGGTGATAGTGAAAAACTGTTTTTT
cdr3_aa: CASSKGDRGDSEKLFF

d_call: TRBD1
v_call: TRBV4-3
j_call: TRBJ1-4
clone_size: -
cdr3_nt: TGCGCCAGCAGCCGGGACAGGGATGAAAAACTGTTTTTT
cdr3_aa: CASSRDRDEKLFF

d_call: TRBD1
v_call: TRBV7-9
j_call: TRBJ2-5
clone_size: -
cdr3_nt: TGTTCCAGCAGCCAAGGACAGGGGGAACACTTC
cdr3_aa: CSSSQGQGEHF

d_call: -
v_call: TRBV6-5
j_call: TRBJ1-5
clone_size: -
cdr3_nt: TGTGCCACCTCCGGAGGTAGCAATCAGCCCCAGCATTTT
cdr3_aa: CATSGGSNQPQHF

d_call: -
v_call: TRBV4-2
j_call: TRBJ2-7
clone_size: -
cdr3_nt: TGTGCCAGCAGCCAAGAAGCACTAGCCTACGAGCAGTACTTC
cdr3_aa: CASSQEALAYEQYF

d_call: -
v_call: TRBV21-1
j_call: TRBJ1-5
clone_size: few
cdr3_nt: TGTGCCAGCAGCAGGGAAGGGGCCCAATGGAGCAATCAGCCCCAGCATTTT
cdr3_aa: CASSREGAQWSNQPQHF

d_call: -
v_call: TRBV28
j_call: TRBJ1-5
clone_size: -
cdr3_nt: TGTGCCAGCAGTTTTAGATTGGGACAAATCAATCAGCCCCAGCATTTT
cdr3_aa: CASSFRLGQINQPQHF

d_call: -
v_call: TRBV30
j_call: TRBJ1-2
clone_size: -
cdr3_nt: TGTGCCTGGAGCACAGGGTCAGGGTATGGCTACACCTTC
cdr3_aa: CAWSTGSGYGYTF

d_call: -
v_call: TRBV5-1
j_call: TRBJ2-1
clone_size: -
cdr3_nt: TGCGCCAGCAGCCGCGGGACCGACTCCTACAATGAGCAGTTCTTC
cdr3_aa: CASSRGTDSYNEQFF

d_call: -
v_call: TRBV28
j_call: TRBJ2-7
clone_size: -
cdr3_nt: TGTGCCAGCAGTCCCCCCGGGGGTCCCTACGAGCAGTACTTC
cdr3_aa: CASSPPGGPYEQYF

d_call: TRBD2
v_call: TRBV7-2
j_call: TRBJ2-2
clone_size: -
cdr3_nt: TGTGCCAGCAGCTTGAATAGCGGGGAGAACACCGGGGAGCTGTTTTTT
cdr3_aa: CASSLNSGENTGELFF

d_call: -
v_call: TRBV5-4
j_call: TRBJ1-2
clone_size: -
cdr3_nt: TGTGCCAGCAGCCCCCGTTTGGGAGGGCGCTACACCTTC
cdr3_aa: CASSPRLGGRYTF

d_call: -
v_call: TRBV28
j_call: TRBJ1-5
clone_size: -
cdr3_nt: TGTGCCAGCAGTCCACGCAACTGGACAGTGAAAATCGGCGATCAGCCCCAGCATTTT
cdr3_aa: CASSPRNWTVKIGDQPQHF

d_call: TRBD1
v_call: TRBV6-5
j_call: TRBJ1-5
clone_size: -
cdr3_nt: TGTGCCAGCAGGCTAGCGCAGGGGGCTCTACAGCCCCAGCATTTT
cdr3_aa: CASRLAQGALQPQHF

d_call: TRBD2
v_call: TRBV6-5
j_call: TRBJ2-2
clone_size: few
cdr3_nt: TGTGCCAGCAGCATAGCGGGAGGGTTTGACGGGGAGCTGTTTTTT
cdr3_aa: CASSIAGGFDGELFF

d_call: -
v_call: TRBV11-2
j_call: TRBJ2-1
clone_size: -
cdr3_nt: TGTGCCAGCACCCGGGGGAATGAGCAGTTCTTC
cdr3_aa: CASTRGNEQFF

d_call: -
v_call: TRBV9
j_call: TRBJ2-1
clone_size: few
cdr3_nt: TGTGCCAGCAGCGTAGTTCCAGGGATGAATGAGCAGTTCTTC
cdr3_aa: CASSVVPGMNEQFF

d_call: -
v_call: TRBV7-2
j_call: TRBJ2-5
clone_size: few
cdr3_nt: TGTGCCAGCAGCTTAGTGTCTAGGGGGGGGGAGACCCAGTACTTC
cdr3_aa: CASSLVSRGGETQYF

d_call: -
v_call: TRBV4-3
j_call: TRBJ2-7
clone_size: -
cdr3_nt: TGCGCCAGCAGCCAGGAGGACTTCCTAAGCTCCTACGAGCAGTACTTC
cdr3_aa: CASSQEDFLSSYEQYF

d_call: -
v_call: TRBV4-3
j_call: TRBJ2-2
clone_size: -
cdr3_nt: TGCGCCAGCAGCCCTACGACGGGAGCGAACACCGGGGAGCTGTTTTTT
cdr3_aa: CASSPTTGANTGELFF

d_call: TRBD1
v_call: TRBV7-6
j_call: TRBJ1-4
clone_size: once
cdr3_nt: TGTGCCAGCAGCTTAGCCCCGGGACAGGGAGGAGGAAAACTGTTTTTT
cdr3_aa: CASSLAPGQGGGKLFF

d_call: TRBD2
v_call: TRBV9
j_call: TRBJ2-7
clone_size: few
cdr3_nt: TGTGCCAGCAGCGTTGCGGGTCTAGCGGGGGAGGAGCAGTACTTC
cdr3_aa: CASSVAGLAGEEQYF

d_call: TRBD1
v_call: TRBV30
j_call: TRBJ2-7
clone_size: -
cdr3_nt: TGTGCCTGGAGGACAGGGAGCGAGCAGTACTTC
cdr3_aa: CAWRTGSEQYF

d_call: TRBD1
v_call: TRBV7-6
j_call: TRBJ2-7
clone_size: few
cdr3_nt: TGTGCCAGCAGCCCGGGACAGGGGGGCGAGCAGTACTTC
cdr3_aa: CASSPGQGGEQYF

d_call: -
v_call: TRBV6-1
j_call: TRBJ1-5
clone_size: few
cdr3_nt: TGTGCCAGCAGCCTGAAACCCGAGGGCAATCAGCCCCAGCATTTT
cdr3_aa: CASSLKPEGNQPQHF

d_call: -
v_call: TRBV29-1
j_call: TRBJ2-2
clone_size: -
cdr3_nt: TGCAGCGCCCGAGACAGTAACACCGGGGAGCTGTTTTTT
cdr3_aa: CSARDSNTGELFF

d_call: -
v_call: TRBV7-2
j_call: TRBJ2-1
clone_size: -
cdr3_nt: TGTGCCAGCAGCTTAGATCTGAATGAGCAGTTCTTC
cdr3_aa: CASSLDLNEQFF

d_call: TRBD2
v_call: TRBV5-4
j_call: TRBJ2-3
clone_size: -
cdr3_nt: TGTGCCAGCAGGCCCGGGACTAGCGGGAGAAACACAGATACGCAGTATTTT
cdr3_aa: CASRPGTSGRNTDTQYF

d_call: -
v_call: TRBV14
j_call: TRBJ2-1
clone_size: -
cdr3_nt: TGTGCCAGCAGCCAAGGGTCGCTAGCGAAGTCGGTGGTCTTC
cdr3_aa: CASSQGSLAKSVVF

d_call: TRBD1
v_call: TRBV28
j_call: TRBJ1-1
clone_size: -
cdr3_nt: TGTGCCAGCAGTTTAGGCACAGGGGGCTTCGACACTGAAGCTTTCTTT
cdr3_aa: CASSLGTGGFDTEAFF

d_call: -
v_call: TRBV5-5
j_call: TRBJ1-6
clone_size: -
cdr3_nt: TGTGCCAGCAGCCTCCTGGCAGAATTCGAGGACTTT
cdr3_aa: CASSLLAEFEDF

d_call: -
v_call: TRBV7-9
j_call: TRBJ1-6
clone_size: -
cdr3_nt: TGTTCCAGCAGGGAAAGCCCGGACAGTTCACCCCTCCACTTT
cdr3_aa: CSSRESPDSSPLHF

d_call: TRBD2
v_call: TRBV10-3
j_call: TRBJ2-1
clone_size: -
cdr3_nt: TGTGCCATCAGTGAGTCGGGGGGGTCGTACAATGAGCAGTTCTTC
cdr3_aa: CAISESGGSYNEQFF

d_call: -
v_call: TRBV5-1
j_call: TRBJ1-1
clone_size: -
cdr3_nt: TGCGCCAGCAGCTCCCAACCGGGAAAGGGGGACACTGAAGCTTTCTTT
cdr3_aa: CASSSQPGKGDTEAFF

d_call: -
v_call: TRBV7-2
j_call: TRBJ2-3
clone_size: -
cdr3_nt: TGTGCCAGCAGCTTAATTTCTCGAGTCGGGGATACGCAGTATTTT
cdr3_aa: CASSLISRVGDTQYF

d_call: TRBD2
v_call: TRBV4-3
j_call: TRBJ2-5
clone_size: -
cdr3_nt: TGCGCCAGCAGACCCGGACTAGACCGAAACCAAGAGACCCAGTACTTC
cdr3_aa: CASRPGLDRNQETQYF

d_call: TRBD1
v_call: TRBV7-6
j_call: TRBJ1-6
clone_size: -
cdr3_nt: TGTGCCAGCAGCCTAGTCCCCCCCACGACAGGGGGCCCTTCACCCCTCCACTTT
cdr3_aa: CASSLVPPTTGGPSPLHF